These 10 T cell receptor beta chains originate from one sample sequenced in a study of control samples from healthy donors and cancer patients. Data came from immunoSEQ multiplex PCR; TCRdb stores just in-frame clones and leaves some out. Of about 84,000 clones listed, 84% are singletons. The sample comprised PBMCs. These TCRs come from a man in his fifties or sixties with head and neck cancer.

This chain uses TRBV28 with TRBJ1-1; D unresolved. This CDR3 spans 15 amino acids. Germline CDR1 is MDHEN and CDR2 is SYDVKM. V lost 5 bases and J lost 0, with 13 bases in between. The CDR3 region has the DNA TGTGCCAGCAGTCGACGGTGGCAACTGAACACTGAAGCTTTCTTT. Its translation: CASSRRWQLNTEAFF.

In this sample, this clone turned up a few times. The rearrangement uses TRBV5-4 and TRBJ2-5; D remains ambiguous. CDR1 and CDR2 from the germline V gene are SGHNT and YYREEE (reference sequence). The CDR3 has 13 amino acids. Trimming left V 2 bases short and J 3 bases short, with 8 bases between. Here the CDR3 DNA reads TGTGCCAGCAGCTTTCCGTTAGAAGAGACCCAGTACTTC. The encoded protein is CASSFPLEETQYF. Together with reference TRBV5-4 and TRBJ2-5, the CDR3 gives the full variable domain: ETGVTQSPTHLIKTRGQQVTLRCSSQSGHNTVSWYQQALGQGPQFIFQYYREEENGRGNFPPRFSGLQFPNYSSELNVNALELDDSALYLCASSFPLEETQYFGPGTRLLVL.

V and J are TRBV28 and TRBJ2-7; TRBD1 aligns across 8 bases. The V gene end was trimmed by 10 bases and the J gene end by 1 base; junction bases not matched to a gene: 6. Germline V lookup: CDR1 MDHEN, CDR2 SYDVKM. The CDR3 contains 13 residues. The CDR3 loop reads CATTRDRSYEQYF. CDR3 nucleotide sequence: TGTGCCACTACCCGGGACAGGTCCTACGAGCAGTACTTC.

The chain has TRBV5-1 and TRBJ2-2; 8 bases line up with TRBD1. CDR3 length: 16 residues. Germline V lookup: CDR1 SGHRS, CDR2 YFSETQ. Trimming at V came to 0 bases and at J to 4 bases, leaving 5 bases not matched to a gene. The CDR3 sequence: CASSLAGRGRTGELFF. The DNA for the CDR3 is TGCGCCAGCAGCTTGGCCGGCAGGGGGCGCACCGGGGAGCTGTTTTTT.

The chain combines TRBV29-1 with TRBJ2-5; the match to TRBD1 covers 7 bases. Germline V gives CDR1 SQVTM, CDR2 ANQGSEA. The J segment lost 1 base and the V segment lost 6 bases, leaving 5 bases of the junction unmatched. The CDR3 consists of 13 residues. CDR3 sequence (DNA): TGCAGCGTGGATACAGGGGTCCAAGAGACCCAGTACTTC. This sequence encodes CSVDTGVQETQYF.

V is TRBV9 and J is TRBJ1-5, with D possibly being TRBD1 (5 bases). The CDR3 runs 15 residues. V lost 3 bases to trimming and J lost 0 bases, with 10 bases between them. The germline V gene encodes CDR1 SGDLS and CDR2 YYNGEE. The CDR3: CASSAGLNSNQPQHF. The CDR3 bases are TGTGCCAGCAGCGCGGGACTTAATAGCAATCAGCCCCAGCATTTT.

CDR3 protein: CASSLTDSSTDTQYF. The CDR3, as DNA: TGTGCCAGCAGCCTGACAGATTCTAGCACAGATACGCAGTATTTT. This chain connects TRBV11-2 to TRBJ2-3; D is perhaps TRBD1 (5 bases). The CDR3 runs to 15 residues. Germline V gene data show CDR1 as SGHAT and CDR2 as FQNNGV. V was cut by 5 bases and J by 0 bases, with 12 bases left in between.

The J gene is TRBJ1-6, the V gene TRBV9; TRBD1 might be the D (6 bases). The CDR3 is made up of 17 amino acids. V was trimmed by 3 bases and J by 7 bases, leaving 20 bases between them. The germline CDR1 and CDR2 sequences are SGDLS and YYNGEE. The chain's CDR3 is CASSAHGVGGENSPLHF. The CDR3 bases are TGTGCCAGCAGCGCCCACGGCGTTGGGGGCGAGAATTCACCCCTCCACTTT.

CDR3 residues: CASSLGLGKEKLFF. The CDR3 DNA is TGTGCCAGCAGCTTAGGCCTAGGGAAGGAAAAACTGTTTTTT. This chain joins TRBV11-2 and TRBJ1-4; D is unclear. Trimming took off 1 base at V and 8 bases at J, with 11 bases between the two ends. This CDR3 spans 14 amino acids. In germline, CDR1 is SGHAT, CDR2 FQNNGV.

The chain carries TRBV28 and TRBJ1-5, with D possibly matching TRBD1 (6 bases). V lost 1 base and J 2 bases, leaving 6 bases between the germline ends. Germline V gene data show CDR1 as MDHEN and CDR2 as SYDVKM. The CDR3 consists of 14 residues. This CDR3 reads CASSLYRGNQPQHF. The CDR3 bases are TGTGCCAGCAGTTTATACAGGGGCAATCAGCCCCAGCATTTT.